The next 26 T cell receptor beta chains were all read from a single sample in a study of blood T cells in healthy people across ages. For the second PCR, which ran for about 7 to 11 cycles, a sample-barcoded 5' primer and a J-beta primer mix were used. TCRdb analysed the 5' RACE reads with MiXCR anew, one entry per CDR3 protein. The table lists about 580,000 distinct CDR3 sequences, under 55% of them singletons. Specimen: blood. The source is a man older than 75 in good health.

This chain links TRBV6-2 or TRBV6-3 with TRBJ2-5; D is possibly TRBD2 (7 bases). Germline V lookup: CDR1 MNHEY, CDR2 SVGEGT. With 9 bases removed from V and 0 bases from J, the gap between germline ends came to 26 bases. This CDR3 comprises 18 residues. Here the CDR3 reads CASYPGLLGGGHQETQYF. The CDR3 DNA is TGTGCCAGTTACCCAGGACTATTAGGGGGGGGCCACCAAGAGACCCAGTACTTC.

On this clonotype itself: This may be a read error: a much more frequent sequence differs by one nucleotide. The CDR3 region is CAGLGYPNNEQFF. CDR3 DNA: TGTGCCGGCCTCGGCTACCCAAACAATGAGCAGTTCTTC. The rearrangement joins TRBV6-6 to TRBJ2-1; no definite D call. Germline values: CDR1 MNHNY, CDR2 SVGAGI (reference sequence). CDR3 length: 13 residues. V dropped 11 bases and J dropped 5 bases, with 16 bases sitting between them.

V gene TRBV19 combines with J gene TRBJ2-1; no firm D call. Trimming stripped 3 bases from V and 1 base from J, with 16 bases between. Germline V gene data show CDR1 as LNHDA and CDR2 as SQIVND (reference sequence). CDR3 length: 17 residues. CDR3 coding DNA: TGTGCCAGTAGTATGGCGAATGCTGCCAGTTCCTACAATGAGCAGTTCTTC. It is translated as CASSMANAASSYNEQFF.

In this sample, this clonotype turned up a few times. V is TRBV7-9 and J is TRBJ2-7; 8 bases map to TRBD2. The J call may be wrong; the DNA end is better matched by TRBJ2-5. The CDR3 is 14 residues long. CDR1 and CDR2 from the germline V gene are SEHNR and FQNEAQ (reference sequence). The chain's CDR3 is CASSLSAGVETQYF. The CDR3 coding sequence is TGTGCCAGCAGCTTGTCAGCGGGGGTTGAGACCCAGTACTTC.

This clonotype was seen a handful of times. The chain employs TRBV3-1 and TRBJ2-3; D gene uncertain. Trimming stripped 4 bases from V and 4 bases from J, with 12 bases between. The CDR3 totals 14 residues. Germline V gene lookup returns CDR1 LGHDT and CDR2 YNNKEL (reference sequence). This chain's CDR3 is CASSPRASADTQYF. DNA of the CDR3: TGTGCCAGCAGCCCACGCGCTAGTGCAGATACGCAGTATTTT.

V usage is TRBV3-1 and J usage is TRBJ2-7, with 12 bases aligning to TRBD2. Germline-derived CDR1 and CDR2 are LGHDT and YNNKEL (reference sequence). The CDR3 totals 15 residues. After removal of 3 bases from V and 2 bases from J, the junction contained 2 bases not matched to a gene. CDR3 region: CASSQPSGGAYEQYF. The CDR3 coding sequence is TGTGCCAGCAGCCAGCCTAGCGGGGGGGCCTACGAGCAGTACTTC.

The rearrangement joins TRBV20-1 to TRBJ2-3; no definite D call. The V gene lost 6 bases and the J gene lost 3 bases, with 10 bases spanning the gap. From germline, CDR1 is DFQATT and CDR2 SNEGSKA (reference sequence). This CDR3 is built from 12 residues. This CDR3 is CSAAKGTDTQYF. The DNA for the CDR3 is TGCAGTGCCGCGAAGGGAACAGATACGCAGTATTTT.

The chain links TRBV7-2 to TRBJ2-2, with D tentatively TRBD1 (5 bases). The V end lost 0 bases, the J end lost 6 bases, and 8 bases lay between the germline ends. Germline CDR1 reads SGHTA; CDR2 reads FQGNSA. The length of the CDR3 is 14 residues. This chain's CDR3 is CASSLAGAAGELFF. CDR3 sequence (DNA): TGTGCCAGCAGCTTAGCAGGGGCGGCCGGGGAGCTGTTTTTT.

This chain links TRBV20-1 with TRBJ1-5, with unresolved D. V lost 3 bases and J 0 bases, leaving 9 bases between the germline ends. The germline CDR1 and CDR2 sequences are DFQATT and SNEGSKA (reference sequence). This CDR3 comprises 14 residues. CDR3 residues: CSASEAYSNQPQHF. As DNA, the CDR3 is TGCAGTGCTAGTGAGGCATATAGCAATCAGCCCCAGCATTTT.

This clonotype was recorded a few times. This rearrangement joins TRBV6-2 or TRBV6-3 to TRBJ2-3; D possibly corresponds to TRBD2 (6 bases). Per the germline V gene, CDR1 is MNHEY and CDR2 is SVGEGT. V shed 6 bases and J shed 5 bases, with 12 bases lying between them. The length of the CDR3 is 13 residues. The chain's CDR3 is CASRGSSEDTQYF. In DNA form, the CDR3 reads TGTGCCAGCAGGGGATCTAGCGAAGATACGCAGTATTTT.

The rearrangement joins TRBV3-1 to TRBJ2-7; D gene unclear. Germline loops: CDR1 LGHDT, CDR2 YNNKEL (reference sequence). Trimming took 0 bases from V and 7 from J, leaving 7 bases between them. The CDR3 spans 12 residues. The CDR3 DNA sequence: TGTGCCAGCAGCCAAGATCAGAGGGAGCAGTACTTC. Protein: CASSQDQREQYF.

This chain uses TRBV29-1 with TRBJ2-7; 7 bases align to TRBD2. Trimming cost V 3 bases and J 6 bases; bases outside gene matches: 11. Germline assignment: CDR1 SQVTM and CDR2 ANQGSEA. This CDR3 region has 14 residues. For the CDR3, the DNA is TGCAGCGTTGAGGGAGGCGGGGGTCGGGGCGAGCAGTACTTC. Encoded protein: CSVEGGGGRGEQYF.

CDR3 region: CASSYAGQGANTGELFF. The CDR3 coding sequence is TGTGCCAGCAGTTACGCTGGACAGGGGGCGAACACCGGGGAGCTGTTTTTT. This chain joins TRBV6-6 and TRBJ2-2, with 10 bases lining up with TRBD1. J was trimmed by 0 bases and V by 2 bases; bases with no gene match: 3. The CDR3 consists of 17 residues. Germline V gives CDR1 MNHNY, CDR2 SVGAGI (reference sequence).

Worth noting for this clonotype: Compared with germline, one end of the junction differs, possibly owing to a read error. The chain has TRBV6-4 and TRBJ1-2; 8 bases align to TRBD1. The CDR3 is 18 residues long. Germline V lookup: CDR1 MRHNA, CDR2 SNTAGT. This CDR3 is CTSSEEGGTGVLNYGYTF. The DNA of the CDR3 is TGTACCAGCAGTGAAGAGGGGGGGACAGGAGTACTCAATTATGGCTACACCTTC.

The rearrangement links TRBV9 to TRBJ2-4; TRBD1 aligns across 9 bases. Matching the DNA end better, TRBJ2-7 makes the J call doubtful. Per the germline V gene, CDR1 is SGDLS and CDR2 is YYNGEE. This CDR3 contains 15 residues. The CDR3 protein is CASSAPGTGSGEQYF. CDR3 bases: TGTGCCAGCAGCGCGCCCGGGACAGGGTCAGGCGAGCAGTACTTC.

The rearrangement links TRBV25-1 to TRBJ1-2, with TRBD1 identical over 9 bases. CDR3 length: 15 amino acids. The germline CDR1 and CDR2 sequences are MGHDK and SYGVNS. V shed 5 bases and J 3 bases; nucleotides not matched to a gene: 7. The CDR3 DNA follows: TGTGCCAGCAGTTCCCGGACAGGGGTGCACTATGGCTACACCTTC. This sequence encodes CASSSRTGVHYGYTF.

The CDR3 DNA is TGTGCCAGCACCGATCTAGCGGGAGTACAGTTCTTC. Amino acid sequence: CASTDLAGVQFF. This rearrangement joins TRBV27 to TRBJ2-1, with 10 bases that match TRBD2. CDR3 size: 12 residues. Germline CDR1 is MNHEY and CDR2 is SMNVEV (reference sequence). Trimming cost V 7 bases and J 13 bases; bases outside gene matches: 7.

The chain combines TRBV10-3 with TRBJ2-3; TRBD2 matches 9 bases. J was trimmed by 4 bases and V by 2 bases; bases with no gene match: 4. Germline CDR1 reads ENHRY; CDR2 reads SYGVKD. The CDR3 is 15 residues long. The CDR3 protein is CAISESGGRADTQYF. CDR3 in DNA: TGTGCCATCAGTGAGAGCGGCGGGAGGGCAGATACGCAGTATTTT.

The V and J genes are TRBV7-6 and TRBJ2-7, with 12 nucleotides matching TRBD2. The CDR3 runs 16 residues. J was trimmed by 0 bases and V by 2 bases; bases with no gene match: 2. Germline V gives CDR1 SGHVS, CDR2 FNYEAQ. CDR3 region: CASSLTSGGTSYEQYF. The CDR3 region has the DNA TGTGCCAGCAGCTTAACTAGCGGGGGGACCTCCTACGAGCAGTACTTC.

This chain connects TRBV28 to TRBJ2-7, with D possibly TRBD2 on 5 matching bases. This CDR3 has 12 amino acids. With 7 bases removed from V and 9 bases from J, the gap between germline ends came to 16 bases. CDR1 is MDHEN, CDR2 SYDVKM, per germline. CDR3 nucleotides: TGTGCCAGCACCAACCCCCGGGGTGGGCAGTACTTC. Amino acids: CASTNPRGGQYF.

Written as DNA, the CDR3 is TGTGCCAGCAGCCTATGGACTAGCAGGAAGGACAATGAGCAGTTCTTC. This translates into CASSLWTSRKDNEQFF. V is TRBV3-1 and J is TRBJ2-1, with 8 bases fitting TRBD2. CDR1 is LGHDT, CDR2 YNNKEL, per germline (reference sequence). V gave up 4 bases and J gave up 5 bases; unmatched junction bases: 10. The CDR3 sequence is 16 residues long.

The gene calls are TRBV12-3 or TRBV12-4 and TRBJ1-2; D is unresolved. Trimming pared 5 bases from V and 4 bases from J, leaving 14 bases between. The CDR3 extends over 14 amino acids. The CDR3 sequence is CASSPLGGVYGYTF. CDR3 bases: TGTGCCAGCAGTCCTTTAGGAGGTGTCTATGGCTACACCTTC.

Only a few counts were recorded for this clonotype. As DNA, the CDR3 is TGTGCCAGCAGCCCGGAGGGGGGGCAGTATTTT. Translating gives CASSPEGGQYF. The chain recombines TRBV6-2 or TRBV6-3 with TRBJ2-3; D may match TRBD1 or TRBD2 (6 bases each). Trimming removed 6 bases at V and 11 bases at J, with 12 bases between. The germline gives CDR1 MNHEY, CDR2 SVGEGT. The CDR3 totals 11 residues.

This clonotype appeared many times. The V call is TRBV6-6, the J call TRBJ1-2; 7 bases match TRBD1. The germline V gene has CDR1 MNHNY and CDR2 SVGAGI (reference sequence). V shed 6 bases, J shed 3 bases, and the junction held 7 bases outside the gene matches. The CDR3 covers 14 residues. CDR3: CASRPTGDDYGYTF. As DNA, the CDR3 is TGTGCCAGCAGACCTACAGGGGATGACTATGGCTACACCTTC.

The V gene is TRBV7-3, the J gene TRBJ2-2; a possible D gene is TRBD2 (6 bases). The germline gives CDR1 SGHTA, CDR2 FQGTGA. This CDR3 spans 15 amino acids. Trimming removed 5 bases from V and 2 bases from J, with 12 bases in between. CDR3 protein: CASSLEAGNTGELFF. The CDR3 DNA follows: TGTGCCAGCAGCCTAGAGGCGGGAAACACCGGGGAGCTGTTTTTT. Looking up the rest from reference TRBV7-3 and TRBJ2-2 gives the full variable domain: GAGVSQTPSNKVTEKGKYVELRCDPISGHTALYWYRQSLGQGPEFLIYFQGTGAADDSGLPNDRFFAVRPEGSVSTLKIQRTERGDSAVYLCASSLEAGNTGELFFGEGSRLTVL.

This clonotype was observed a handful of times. DNA for the CDR3: TGCAGTGCTAGAGGCCGGAAGGGACAAGCCTACGAGCAGTACTTC. Translation: CSARGRKGQAYEQYF. This chain links TRBV20-1 with TRBJ2-7; TRBD1 is a possible D gene (6 bases). The CDR3 runs 15 residues. The germline gives CDR1 DFQATT, CDR2 SNEGSKA (reference sequence). Trimming removed 1 base at V and 2 bases at J, with 15 bases between.